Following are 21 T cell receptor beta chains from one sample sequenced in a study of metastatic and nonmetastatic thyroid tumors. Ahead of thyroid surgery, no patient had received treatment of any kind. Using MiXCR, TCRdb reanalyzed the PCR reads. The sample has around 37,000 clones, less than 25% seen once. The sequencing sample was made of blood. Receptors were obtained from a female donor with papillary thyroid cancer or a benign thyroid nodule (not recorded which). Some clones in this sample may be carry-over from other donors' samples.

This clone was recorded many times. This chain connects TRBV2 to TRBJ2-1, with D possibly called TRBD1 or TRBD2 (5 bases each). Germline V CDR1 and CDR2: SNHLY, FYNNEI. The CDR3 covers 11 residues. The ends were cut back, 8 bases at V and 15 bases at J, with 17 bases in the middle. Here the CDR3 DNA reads TGTGCCAGCGGGGACCCCCCCTTCTTGTTCTTC. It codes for CASGDPPFLFF.

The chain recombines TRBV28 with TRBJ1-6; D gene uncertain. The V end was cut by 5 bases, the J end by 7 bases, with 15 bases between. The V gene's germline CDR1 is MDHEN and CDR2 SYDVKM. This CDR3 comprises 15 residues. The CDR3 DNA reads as TGTGCCAGCAGTCCGATCCTCGGGTACAATTCACCCCTCCACTTT. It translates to CASSPILGYNSPLHF.

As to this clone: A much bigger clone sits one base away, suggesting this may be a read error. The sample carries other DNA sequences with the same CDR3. The DNA of the CDR3 is TGTGCCAGCAGCCCTAGACAGGGGTTTAACGAAAAACTGTTTTTT. This sequence encodes CASSPRQGFNEKLFF. This rearrangement joins TRBV9 to TRBJ1-4, with TRBD1 matching 8 bases. The CDR3 has 15 amino acids. CDR1 SGDLS and CDR2 YYNGEE come from the germline V gene. With V trimmed by 4 bases and J by 8 bases, 10 bases remained unmatched. The whole variable domain, filled in from reference TRBV9 and TRBJ1-4, reads DSGVTQTPKHLITATGQRVTLRCSPRSGDLSVYWYQQSLDQGLQFLIQYYNGEERAKGNILERFSAQQFPDLHSELNLSSLELGDSALYFCASSPRQGFNEKLFFGSGTQLSVL.

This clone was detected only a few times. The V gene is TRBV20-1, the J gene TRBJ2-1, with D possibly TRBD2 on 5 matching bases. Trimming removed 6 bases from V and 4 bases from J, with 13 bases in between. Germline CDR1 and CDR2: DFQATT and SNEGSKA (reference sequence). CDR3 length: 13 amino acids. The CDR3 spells CSAPGNAYNEQFF. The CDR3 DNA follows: TGCAGTGCACCGGGAAATGCGTACAATGAGCAGTTCTTC.

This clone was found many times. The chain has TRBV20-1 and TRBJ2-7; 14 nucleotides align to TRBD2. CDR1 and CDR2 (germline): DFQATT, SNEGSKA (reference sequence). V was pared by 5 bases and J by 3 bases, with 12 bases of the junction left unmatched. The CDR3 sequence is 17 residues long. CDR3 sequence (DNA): TGCAGTGCTCCAAATCCCGGGACTAGCGGGAGTGTCTACGAGCAGTACTTC. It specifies CSAPNPGTSGSVYEQYF.

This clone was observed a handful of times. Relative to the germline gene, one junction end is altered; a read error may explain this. CDR3 nucleotides: TGCGCCAGCAGCACAAACCCGGGATTGGGGTATTTCTTC. Residues: CASSTNPGLGYFF. The chain recombines TRBV28 with TRBJ2-1, with D possibly being TRBD2 (5 bases). The CDR3 runs to 13 residues. The germline V gene has CDR1 MDHEN and CDR2 SYDVKM.

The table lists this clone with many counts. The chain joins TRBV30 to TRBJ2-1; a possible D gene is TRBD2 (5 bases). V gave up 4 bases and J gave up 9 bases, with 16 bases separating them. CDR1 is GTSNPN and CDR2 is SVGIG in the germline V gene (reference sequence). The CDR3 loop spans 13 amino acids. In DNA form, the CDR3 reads TGTGCCTGGACCGATCGGACTCTCTCTGAGCAGTTCTTC. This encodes CAWTDRTLSEQFF.

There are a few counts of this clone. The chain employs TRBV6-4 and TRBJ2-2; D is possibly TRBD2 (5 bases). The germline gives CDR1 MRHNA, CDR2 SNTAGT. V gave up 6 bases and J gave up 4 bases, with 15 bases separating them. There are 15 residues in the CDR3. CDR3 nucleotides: TGTGCCAGCAGCCCGGGGTTGATATCCACCGGGGAGCTGTTTTTT. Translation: CASSPGLISTGELFF.

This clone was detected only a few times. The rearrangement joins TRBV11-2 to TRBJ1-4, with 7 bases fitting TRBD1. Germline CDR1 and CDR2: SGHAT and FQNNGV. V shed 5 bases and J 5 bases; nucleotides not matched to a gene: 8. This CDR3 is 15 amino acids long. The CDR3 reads CASSGPGGTNEKLFF. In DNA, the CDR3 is TGTGCCAGCAGCGGACCAGGGGGGACCAATGAAAAACTGTTTTTT.

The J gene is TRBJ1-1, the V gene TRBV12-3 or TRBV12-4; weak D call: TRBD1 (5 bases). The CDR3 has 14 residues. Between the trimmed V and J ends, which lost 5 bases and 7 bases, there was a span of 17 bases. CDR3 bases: TGTGCCAGCAGTCCCCTAGGGCAGGGTATTGAAGCTTTCTTT. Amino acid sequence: CASSPLGQGIEAFF.

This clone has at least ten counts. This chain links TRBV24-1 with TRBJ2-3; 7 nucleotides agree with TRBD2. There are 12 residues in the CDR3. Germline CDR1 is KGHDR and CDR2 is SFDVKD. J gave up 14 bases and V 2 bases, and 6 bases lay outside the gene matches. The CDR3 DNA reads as TGTGCCACCAGTGATTCTGGACTAGTACCGTATTTT. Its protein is CATSDSGLVPYF.

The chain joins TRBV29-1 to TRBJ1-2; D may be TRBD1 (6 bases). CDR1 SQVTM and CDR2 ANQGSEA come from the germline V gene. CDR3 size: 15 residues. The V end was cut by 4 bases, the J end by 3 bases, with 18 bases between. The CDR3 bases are TGCAGCGTTGGCATACAGGGCCGAAGGGACTATGGCTACACCTTC. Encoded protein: CSVGIQGRRDYGYTF.

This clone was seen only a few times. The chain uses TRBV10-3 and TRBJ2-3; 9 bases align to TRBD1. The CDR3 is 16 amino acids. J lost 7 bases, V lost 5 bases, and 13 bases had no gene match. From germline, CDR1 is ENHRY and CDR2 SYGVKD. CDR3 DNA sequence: TGTGCCATCAGTTATCAGACAGGGGGAAAAACATATACGCAGTATTTT. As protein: CAISYQTGGKTYTQYF.

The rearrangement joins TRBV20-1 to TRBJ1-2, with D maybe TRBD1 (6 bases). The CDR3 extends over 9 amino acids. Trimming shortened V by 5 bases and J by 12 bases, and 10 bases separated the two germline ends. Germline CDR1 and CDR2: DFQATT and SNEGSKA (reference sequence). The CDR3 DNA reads TGCAGTGCTGACAGGATCGACACCTTC. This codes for CSADRIDTF.

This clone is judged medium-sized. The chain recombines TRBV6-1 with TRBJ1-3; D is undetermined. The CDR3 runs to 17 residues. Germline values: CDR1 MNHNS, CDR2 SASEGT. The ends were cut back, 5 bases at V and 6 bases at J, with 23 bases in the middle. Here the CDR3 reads CASSPLSRRLRKNTIYF. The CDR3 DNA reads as TGTGCCAGCAGTCCCCTCAGTAGGCGGCTCCGCAAAAACACCATATATTTT.

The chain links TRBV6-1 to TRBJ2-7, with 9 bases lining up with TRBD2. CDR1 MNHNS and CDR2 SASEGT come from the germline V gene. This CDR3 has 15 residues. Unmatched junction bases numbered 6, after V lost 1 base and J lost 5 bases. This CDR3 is CASSEGLAGSHEQYF. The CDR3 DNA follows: TGTGCCAGCAGTGAAGGGCTAGCGGGGAGCCACGAGCAGTACTTC.

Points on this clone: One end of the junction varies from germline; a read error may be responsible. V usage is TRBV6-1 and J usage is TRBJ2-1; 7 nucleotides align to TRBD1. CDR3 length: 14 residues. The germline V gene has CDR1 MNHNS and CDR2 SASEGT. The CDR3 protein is CAGSEYRGLDEQFF. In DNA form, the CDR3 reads TGTGCCGGCAGTGAATATAGGGGGCTCGATGAGCAGTTCTTC.

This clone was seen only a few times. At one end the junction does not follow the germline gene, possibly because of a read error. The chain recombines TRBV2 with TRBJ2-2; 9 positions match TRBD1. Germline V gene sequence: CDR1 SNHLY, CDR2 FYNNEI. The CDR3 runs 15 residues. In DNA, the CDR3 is TGTGCCAACAGGCCCGGGACAGGGAACACCGTGGAGCTGTTTTTT. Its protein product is CANRPGTGNTVELFF.

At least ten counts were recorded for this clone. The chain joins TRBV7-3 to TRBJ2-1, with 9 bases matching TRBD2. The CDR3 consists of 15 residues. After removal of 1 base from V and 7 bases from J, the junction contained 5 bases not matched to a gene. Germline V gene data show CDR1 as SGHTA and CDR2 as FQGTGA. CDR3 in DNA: TGTGCCAGCAGCTTAAGGCTAGCGGGAATGAATGAGCAGTTCTTC. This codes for CASSLRLAGMNEQFF.

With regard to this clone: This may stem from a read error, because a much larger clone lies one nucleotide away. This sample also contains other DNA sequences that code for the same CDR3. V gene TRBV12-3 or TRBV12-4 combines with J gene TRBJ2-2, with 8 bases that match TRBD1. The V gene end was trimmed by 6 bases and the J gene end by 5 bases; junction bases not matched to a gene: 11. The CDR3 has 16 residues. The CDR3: CASSLGQGRNTGELFF. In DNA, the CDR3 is TGTGCCAGCAGCCTCGGACAGGGTCGTAATACCGGGGAGCTGTTTTTT.

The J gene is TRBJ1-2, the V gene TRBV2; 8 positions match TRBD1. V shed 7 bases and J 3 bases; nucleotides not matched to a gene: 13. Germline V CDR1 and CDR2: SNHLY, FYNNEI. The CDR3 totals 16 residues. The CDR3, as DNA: TGTGCCAGCAACCGCGCCGAATTGACAGGGGACTATGGCTACACCTTC. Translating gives CASNRAELTGDYGYTF.